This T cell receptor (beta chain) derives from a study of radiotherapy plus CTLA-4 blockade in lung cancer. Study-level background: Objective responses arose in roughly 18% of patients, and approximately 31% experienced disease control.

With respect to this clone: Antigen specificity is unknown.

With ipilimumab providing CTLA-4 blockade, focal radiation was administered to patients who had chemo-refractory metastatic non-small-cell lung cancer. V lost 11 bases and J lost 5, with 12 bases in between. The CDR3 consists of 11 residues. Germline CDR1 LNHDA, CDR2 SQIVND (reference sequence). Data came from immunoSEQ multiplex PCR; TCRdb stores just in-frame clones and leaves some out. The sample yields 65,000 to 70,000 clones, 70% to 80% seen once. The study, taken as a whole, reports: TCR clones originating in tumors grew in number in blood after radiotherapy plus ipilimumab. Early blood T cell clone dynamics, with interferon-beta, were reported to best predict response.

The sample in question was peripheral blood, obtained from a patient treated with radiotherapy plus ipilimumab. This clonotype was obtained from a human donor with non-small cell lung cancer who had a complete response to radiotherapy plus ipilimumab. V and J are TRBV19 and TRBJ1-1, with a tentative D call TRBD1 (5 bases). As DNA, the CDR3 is TGTGCCCTGGGGGGGGGTACTGAAGCTTTCTTT. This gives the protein CALGGGTEAFF.